The rows below give T cell receptor beta chains drawn from one sample of a study of early T cells in non-severe SARS-CoV-2 infection. MiXCR, run by TCRdb on the 5' RACE reads, gives a single entry per CDR3 protein. The data hold more than 85,000 distinct CDR3 sequences, with about 12% observed a single time. The sequences come from whole blood, collected at baseline. Every receptor here comes from an adult who was a healthcare worker with PCR-confirmed SARS-CoV-2 infection or an uninfected control (not recorded which). CDR3s include the opening cysteine and the closing phenylalanine or tryptophan. D genes are given only for firm matches. For some rows the clone size is stated as once, few or many, or as a class when expanded; others skip it.

J	V	D	size	CDR3	DNA
TRBJ2-5	TRBV4-2	TRBD2	few	CASSQGPSSGGAAETQYF	TGTGCCAGCAGCCAAGGTCCCTCTAGCGGGGGGGCCGCCGAGACCCAGTACTTC
TRBJ1-2	TRBV12-3/TRBV12-4	NA	NA	CASSLRRADYGYTF	TGTGCCAGCAGTTTACGCAGGGCTGACTATGGCTACACCTTC
TRBJ1-6	TRBV2	NA	NA	CASRTSGYGSPLHF	TGTGCCAGCAGAACCTCAGGGTACGGTTCACCCCTCCACTTT
TRBJ2-3	TRBV5-1	TRBD2	NA	CASSLGSGVGTDTQYF	TGCGCCAGCAGCTTGGGCAGCGGGGTCGGCACAGATACGCAGTATTTT
TRBJ1-1	TRBV6-5	TRBD1	NA	CASSRDRDFSEAFF	TGTGCCAGCAGTAGGGACAGGGACTTTTCTGAAGCTTTCTTT
TRBJ1-5	TRBV12-3/TRBV12-4	NA	few	CASSYLGGAHQPQHF	TGTGCCAGCAGTTACCTGGGGGGGGCCCATCAGCCCCAGCATTTT
TRBJ2-3	TRBV20-1	TRBD2	NA	CSAREPAGGTDTQYF	TGCAGTGCTAGAGAACCAGCGGGAGGGACAGATACGCAGTATTTT
TRBJ2-3	TRBV7-2	TRBD2	few	CATQLAGVDTQYF	TGTGCCACCCAACTAGCGGGGGTAGATACGCAGTATTTT
TRBJ1-1	TRBV20-1	NA	few	CSARDWGRVEVKTEAFF	TGCAGTGCTAGAGACTGGGGCAGGGTCGAAGTGAAGACTGAAGCTTTCTTT
TRBJ1-1	TRBV18	NA	NA	CASSRDGGEAFF	TGTGCCAGCTCGCGGGACGGGGGTGAAGCTTTCTTT
TRBJ2-2	TRBV28	NA	NA	CASSFPYRESGTGELFF	TGTGCCAGCAGTTTTCCTTACAGGGAAAGTGGAACCGGGGAGCTGTTTTTT
TRBJ2-1	TRBV7-2	NA	many	CASSLGALLNEQFF	TGTGCCAGCAGCTTAGGGGCCCTGTTGAATGAGCAGTTCTTC
TRBJ1-6	TRBV29-1	NA	few	CSVAYGNNSPLHF	TGCAGCGTTGCTTACGGAAATAATTCACCCCTCCACTTT
TRBJ1-6	TRBV14	NA	NA	CASSQVSYGGRLNSPLHF	TGTGCCAGCAGCCAAGTATCGTATGGAGGCAGGCTAAATTCACCCCTCCACTTT
TRBJ2-7	TRBV20-1	TRBD1	few	CSARNLRGQAEQYF	TGCAGTGCTAGAAATCTCAGGGGGCAGGCCGAGCAGTACTTC
TRBJ2-1	TRBV29-1	TRBD2	few	CSVDGTSGIGEQFF	TGCAGCGTTGATGGGACTAGCGGGATAGGTGAGCAGTTCTTC
TRBJ1-6	TRBV20-1	NA	NA	CSASMARANSYNSPLHF	TGCAGTGCTAGTATGGCCCGTGCAAACTCCTATAATTCACCCCTCCACTTT
TRBJ1-4	TRBV7-9	TRBD1	NA	CASSRPTGSNEKLFF	TGTGCCAGCAGCCGACCGACAGGGTCTAATGAAAAACTGTTTTTT
TRBJ1-1	TRBV7-2	TRBD1	few	CASSTPRGRGTEAFF	TGTGCCAGCAGCACACCCAGGGGGCGCGGGACTGAAGCTTTCTTT
TRBJ1-2	TRBV18	NA	many	CASSPLPDLNYGYTF	TGTGCCAGCTCACCACTACCGGACCTTAACTATGGCTACACCTTC
TRBJ2-3	TRBV7-9	TRBD2	few	CASSPSGGLAGDTQYF	TGTGCCAGCAGCCCCTCGGGGGGACTAGCGGGGGATACGCAGTATTTT
TRBJ2-3	TRBV19	NA	few	CASGGGGGRTDTQYF	TGTGCCAGTGGCGGAGGGGGGGGCCGGACAGATACGCAGTATTTT
TRBJ2-7	TRBV20-1	TRBD1	NA	CSANRGLYEQYF	TGCAGTGCTAACAGGGGGCTGTACGAGCAGTACTTC
TRBJ1-2	TRBV5-1	NA	NA	CASSLGPGEANGYTF	TGCGCCAGCAGCTTGGGGCCAGGAGAAGCTAATGGCTACACCTTC
TRBJ2-1	TRBV5-4	TRBD2	NA	CASSLLSSGRYNEQFF	TGTGCCAGCAGCCTGCTTTCTAGCGGGAGATACAATGAGCAGTTCTTC
TRBJ1-4	TRBV28	NA	NA	CASTGETNEKLFF	TGTGCCAGCACAGGGGAAACTAATGAAAAACTGTTTTTT
TRBJ1-2	TRBV19	TRBD1	few	CASSKGALFGYTF	TGTGCCAGTAGTAAGGGGGCGCTTTTTGGCTACACCTTC
TRBJ2-5	TRBV18	NA	few	CASSLPGRETQYF	TGTGCCAGCTCACTCCCCGGACGAGAGACCCAGTACTTC
TRBJ2-7	TRBV7-2	NA	few	CASSFGPEEQYF	TGTGCCAGCAGCTTTGGACCCGAGGAGCAGTACTTC
TRBJ1-2	TRBV7-9	NA	few	CASSLVSGNYGYTF	TGTGCCAGCAGCTTAGTGAGCGGTAACTATGGCTACACCTTC
TRBJ2-3	TRBV6-5	NA	many	CASSYGETTDTQYF	TGTGCCAGCAGTTACGGAGAGACCACAGATACGCAGTATTTT
TRBJ1-1	TRBV18	NA	many	CASSPQRGNTEAFF	TGTGCCAGCTCACCACAAAGAGGGAACACTGAAGCTTTCTTT
TRBJ2-1	TRBV29-1	NA	few	CSVSGGYNEQFF	TGCAGCGTTTCCGGGGGCTACAATGAGCAGTTCTTC
TRBJ1-1	TRBV29-1	NA	NA	CSTRTENTEAFF	TGCAGCACCCGGACGGAGAACACTGAAGCTTTCTTT
TRBJ2-1	TRBV18	NA	NA	CASSPRGLTVPNEQFF	TGTGCCAGCTCACCAAGGGGACTCACGGTTCCCAATGAGCAGTTCTTC
TRBJ2-6	TRBV11-2	TRBD1	NA	CASRWDSSSGANVLTF	TGTGCCAGCAGATGGGACAGTAGCTCTGGGGCCAACGTCCTGACTTTC
TRBJ1-1	TRBV29-1	NA	NA	CSGLLNTEAFF	TGCAGCGGGCTGTTGAACACTGAAGCTTTCTTT
TRBJ2-3	TRBV28	NA	few	CASSRALTSTDTQYF	TGTGCCAGCAGTCGCGCCCTGACTAGCACAGATACGCAGTATTTT
TRBJ1-1	TRBV18	NA	many	CASSVTGGPTEAFF	TGTGCCAGCTCGGTAACAGGCGGCCCTACTGAAGCTTTCTTT
TRBJ2-1	TRBV30	NA	NA	CAWSRLAGNEQFF	TGTGCCTGGAGCCGACTGGCGGGGAATGAGCAGTTCTTC
TRBJ2-1	TRBV29-1	NA	few	CSVATIEQFF	TGCAGCGTTGCAACTATTGAGCAGTTCTTC
TRBJ1-1	TRBV6-6	NA	NA	CASSYSGGGKAFF	TGTGCCAGCAGTTACTCGGGAGGAGGGAAAGCTTTCTTT
TRBJ1-1	TRBV27	NA	NA	CASTPRGGAEAFF	TGTGCCAGCACCCCCCGGGGGGGAGCTGAAGCTTTCTTT
TRBJ1-2	TRBV9	NA	few	CASSSTVLGGYTF	TGTGCCAGCAGCTCGACAGTCCTGGGGGGCTACACCTTC